This T cell receptor (beta chain) was recovered during a study of shared clonotypes between healthy human individuals. At the level of the study: The study drew on two women and three men aged 18 to 49 as donors.

This CDR3 is built from 14 residues. Germline loops: CDR1 MNHEY, CDR2 SMNVEV (reference sequence). V shed 6 bases, J shed 8 bases, and the junction held 8 bases outside the gene matches. Study results and caveats: Clonotypes not shared had lower generation probabilities than those common to all four donors.

Per the authors' pipeline: ImmunoSEQ junction-only sequences lacked quality scores, so their filtering differed. TCRdb's table, derived via immunoSEQ multiplex PCR, lists solely in-frame clones and lacks some. That table furnishes V, J and clone size, whereas the DNA furnished D and trimming. This table has over a million clones, more than 95% appearing once. About this clone: Antigen: not known.

V gene TRBV27 combines with J gene TRBJ2-1; 9 nucleotides align to TRBD2. Sequencing was carried out using naive CD4+ T cells sorted from blood. Subset given: CD45RA+ positively selected. The sequence was collected from a man aged 30 to 39 in good health. The CDR3 sequence is CASSDSGRGHEQFF. The CDR3 nucleotides read TGTGCCAGCAGCGATAGCGGGAGAGGCCATGAGCAGTTCTTC.